This T cell receptor (beta chain) stems from a study of metastatic and nonmetastatic thyroid tumors. For the study at large: Repertoire comparisons spanned blood and tumor or nodule tissue from malignant and benign thyroid patients. Findings and limits, study-wide: Reports indicated that malignant thyroid tumors showed significantly higher TCR beta diversity than benign nodules did, in blood and tumor.

In the original workflow: Construction of a distant-metastasis classifier for papillary thyroid cancer relied on CDR3 differences across clinicopathological groups. MiXCR re-clonotyped the PCR reads for TCRdb. These V and J calls rely on TCRdb rather than the paper's analysis. The table shows around 37,000 clones, with about 24% occurring only once. The table lists this clone with a few counts. What it binds is unknown. None of the patients had undergone any treatment ahead of thyroid surgery. V lost 7 bases, J lost 10 bases, and 22 bases lay in between. CDR3 length: 14 residues. In germline, CDR1 is MDHEN, CDR2 SYDVKM.

The sample was blood. The chain combines TRBV28 with TRBJ1-2; D gene uncertain. The receptor was isolated from a female donor with papillary thyroid cancer or a benign thyroid nodule (not recorded which). Some clones in this sample may be carry-over from other donors' samples. This chain's CDR3 is CASIPGWVENVYTF. The CDR3 bases are TGTGCCAGCATCCCCGGTTGGGTGGAGAATGTCTACACCTTC.